This T cell receptor beta chain was found in a study of blood T cell repertoires in COVID-19. Sequencing used immunoSEQ multiplex PCR; TCRdb keeps in-frame clones, though not all of them. The sample has 270,000 or so clones, around nine tenths seen once. In germline, CDR1 is SGHVS, CDR2 FQNEAQ. The CDR3 is 17 residues long. The ends lost 5 bases at V and 4 bases at J; junction bases unmatched: 9. This chain links TRBV7-8 with TRBJ2-5, with 14 bases fitting TRBD2. The clonotype comes from a woman aged 35 to 49 who had recovered from COVID-19. Sequenced sample: peripheral blood. CDR3 sequence reads: CASSAFPGLAGVETQYF. The DNA of the CDR3 is TGTGCCAGCAGCGCCTTTCCGGGACTAGCGGGAGTAGAGACCCAGTACTTC. Drawing the rest from reference TRBV7-8 and TRBJ2-5, the complete variable domain is GAGVSQSPRYKVAKRGQDVALRCDPISGHVSLFWYQQALGQGPEFLTYFQNEAQLDKSGLPSDRFFAERPEGSVSTLKIQRTQQEDSAVYLCASSAFPGLAGVETQYFGPGTRLLVL.